A selection of T cell receptor beta chains follows, all from one sample in a study of T cells in Graves' hyperthyroidism and ophthalmopathy. MiXCR, applied by TCRdb to the multiplex PCR reads, yields one record per CDR3 protein. This table has around 450,000 distinct CDR3 sequences, less than 20% appearing once. Sequencing was done on a sample of blood. The source of these receptors is a woman in her late teens or twenties with Graves' hyperthyroidism. Each CDR3 is given with its conserved first and last residue. The order of the fields is clone size, V gene, J gene, D gene, CDR3 protein, CDR3 DNA. The D gene is left open where the match is weak. Not all rows give a size; the values are once, few, many and, for expanded clones, a class.

.	TRBV13	TRBJ2-7	TRBD2	CASSNTRTSGMLEQYF	TGTGCCAGCAGTAATACTCGTACTAGCGGGATGTTGGAGCAGTACTTC
many	TRBV27	TRBJ1-5	.	CASSLWPGQPQHF	TGTGCCAGCAGTTTATGGCCAGGCCAGCCCCAGCATTTT
many	TRBV6-1	TRBJ2-2	.	CASRRDIANTGELFF	TGTGCCAGCAGACGGGACATTGCGAACACCGGGGAGCTGTTTTTT
many	TRBV12-3/TRBV12-4	TRBJ2-5	.	CASSLSAVFQETQYF	TGTGCCAGCAGTTTGTCGGCAGTTTTCCAAGAGACCCAGTACTTC
many	TRBV7-9	TRBJ2-1	TRBD1	CASSQGARGRDNEQFF	TGTGCCAGCAGCCAGGGGGCCAGGGGGCGCGACAATGAGCAGTTCTTC
many	TRBV3-1	TRBJ2-3	.	CASSQEGEYTDTQYF	TGTGCCAGCAGCCAAGAGGGGGAGTACACAGATACGCAGTATTTT
many	TRBV6-1	TRBJ2-6	TRBD1	CASSTPETGGFGGANVLTF	TGTGCCAGCAGTACCCCCGAGACAGGGGGCTTTGGTGGGGCCAACGTCCTGACTTTC
many	TRBV20-1	TRBJ1-5	.	CSASATELYSNQPQHF	TGCAGTGCTTCCGCGACTGAACTTTATAGCAATCAGCCCCAGCATTTT
many	TRBV10-3	TRBJ2-3	TRBD1	CAIAGTGGGDTQYF	TGTGCCATCGCAGGGACAGGTGGAGGAGATACGCAGTATTTT
many	TRBV28	TRBJ2-1	.	CASSFRAFRTYNEQFF	TGTGCCAGCAGTTTCAGGGCTTTTCGCACCTACAATGAGCAGTTCTTC
many	TRBV7-8	TRBJ2-3	.	CASSFFRGGSPDTQYF	TGTGCCAGCAGCTTCTTTCGTGGGGGGTCCCCAGATACGCAGTATTTT
many	TRBV7-2	TRBJ2-5	.	CASSLGGSRGETQYF	TGTGCCAGCAGCTTAGGGGGTAGCAGGGGAGAGACCCAGTACTTC
many	TRBV2	TRBJ2-1	.	CARGPRRGSYNEQFF	TGTGCCAGGGGGCCGCGGAGGGGCTCCTACAATGAGCAGTTCTTC
few	TRBV12-3/TRBV12-4	TRBJ1-3	.	CASRREVGGNTIYF	TGTGCCAGTCGGCGGGAGGTAGGGGGAAACACCATATATTTT
.	TRBV20-1	TRBJ1-2	.	CSPNRYTF	TGCAGTCCCAACAGGTACACCTTC
.	TRBV19	TRBJ1-4	.	CASDSRVKNEKLFF	TGTGCCAGTGATTCCAGGGTGAAAAATGAAAAACTGTTTTTT
few	TRBV29-1	TRBJ1-3	.	CRNLGGDRAPGNTIYF	TGCAGGAATCTAGGTGGTGACAGAGCTCCTGGAAACACCATATATTTT
.	TRBV3-1	TRBJ2-3	TRBD2	CASSQYSRSGLEPDTQYF	TGTGCCAGCAGCCAATATAGTAGATCGGGACTAGAACCAGATACGCAGTATTTT
.	TRBV6-4	TRBJ2-3	.	CASSRELSTDTQYF	TGTGCCAGCAGTCGGGAGTTGAGCACAGATACGCAGTATTTT
many	TRBV5-1	TRBJ2-3	.	CASSWSPGSLDTQYF	TGCGCCAGCAGCTGGTCTCCGGGGAGTCTTGATACGCAGTATTTT
many	TRBV7-8	TRBJ1-2	.	CASSAEMGGAGYTF	TGTGCCAGCAGCGCAGAGATGGGGGGGGCTGGCTACACCTTC
.	TRBV20-1	TRBJ1-4	TRBD1	CSARRTGRGRTNEKLFF	TGCAGTGCTAGACGGACAGGGCGAGGTCGAACTAATGAAAAACTGTTTTTT
.	TRBV12-3/TRBV12-4	TRBJ1-5	.	CASRPRPGRTGVNQPQHF	TGTGCCAGCAGACCCCGCCCGGGTCGCACAGGTGTGAATCAGCCCCAGCATTTT
.	TRBV30	TRBJ1-2	TRBD1	CAWSVGGTGKFYGYTF	TGTGCCTGGAGTGTTGGAGGGACAGGAAAATTCTATGGCTACACCTTC
.	TRBV18	TRBJ1-5	TRBD1	CASSSQGGDSRNQPQHF	TGTGCCAGCTCATCCCAAGGTGGGGACAGCCGCAATCAGCCCCAGCATTTT
.	TRBV19	TRBJ1-4	.	CATQGEGEKLFF	TGTGCCACCCAAGGTGAGGGTGAAAAACTGTTTTTT
.	TRBV7-3	TRBJ2-1	.	CASSQNEGNEQFF	TGTGCCAGCAGTCAAAATGAGGGAAATGAGCAGTTCTTC
once	TRBV13	TRBJ2-7	.	CASSRDGRASYEQYF	TGTGCCAGCAGCCGGGACGGCCGAGCTTCCTACGAGCAGTACTTC
many	TRBV28	TRBJ2-3	TRBD2	CASSLSLAGGVTQYF	TGTGCCAGCAGTTTATCTCTAGCGGGGGGGGTTACGCAGTATTTT
many	TRBV2	TRBJ1-2	TRBD1	CASCLEGTSGGYYGYTF	TGTGCCAGTTGCCTCGAGGGGACATCAGGGGGTTATTATGGCTACACCTTC
.	TRBV7-9	TRBJ1-1	.	CTSSPRKTEAFF	TGTACCAGCAGCCCTCGGAAGACTGAAGCTTTCTTT
many	TRBV10-2	TRBJ2-2	.	CASSEVVAGELFF	TGCGCCAGCAGTGAGGTGGTAGCGGGGGAGCTGTTTTTT
.	TRBV2	TRBJ2-2	.	CASSMGLQGNTGELFF	TGTGCCAGCAGTATGGGATTACAGGGAAACACCGGGGAGCTGTTTTTT
many	TRBV2	TRBJ2-7	TRBD2	CATRAGSEQYF	TGTGCCACGCGAGCGGGGAGCGAGCAGTACTTC
many	TRBV10-3	TRBJ2-7	.	CAISERISYEQYF	TGTGCCATCAGTGAAAGGATCTCCTACGAGCAGTACTTC
many	TRBV3-1	TRBJ1-2	.	CASSPTSPGAGGSYTF	TGTGCCAGCAGCCCAACCTCACCAGGCGCCGGAGGAAGCTACACCTTC
many	TRBV3-1	TRBJ1-1	.	CASSPNGGMNTEAFF	TGTGCCAGCAGCCCGAACGGGGGCATGAACACTGAAGCTTTCTTT
few	TRBV6-1	TRBJ1-1	.	CASSPWGLENTEAFF	TGTGCCAGCAGTCCGTGGGGGTTAGAGAACACTGAAGCTTTCTTT
.	TRBV3-1	TRBJ2-1	TRBD2	CASSVDHSGNYNEQFF	TGTGCCAGCAGCGTAGATCATAGCGGGAACTACAATGAGCAGTTCTTC
many	TRBV6-1	TRBJ2-5	.	CATRRRAQYQETQYF	TGTGCCACCCGAAGGAGGGCCCAGTACCAAGAGACCCAGTACTTC
few	TRBV6-1	TRBJ2-7	TRBD2	CASSCSPSGATYEQYF	TGTGCCAGCAGTTGCTCGCCTAGCGGGGCAACCTACGAGCAGTACTTC
.	TRBV28	TRBJ1-2	.	CASSPRRYYGYTF	TGTGCCAGCAGTCCCCGACGGTACTATGGCTACACCTTC
many	TRBV9	TRBJ2-3	.	CASGPGQGGADTQYF	TGTGCCAGCGGTCCAGGGCAGGGCGGCGCAGATACGCAGTATTTT
.	TRBV6-2/TRBV6-3	TRBJ1-1	.	CASSDAPTEAFF	TGTGCCAGCAGCGATGCTCCCACTGAAGCTTTCTTT
many	TRBV5-1	TRBJ2-7	.	CASRKGTYEQYF	TGCGCCAGCAGAAAAGGGACCTACGAGCAGTACTTC
many	TRBV12-3/TRBV12-4	TRBJ2-3	.	CASSLRASLNTDTQYF	TGTGCCAGCAGCCTGAGGGCGTCCCTAAACACAGATACGCAGTATTTT
many	TRBV9	TRBJ1-2	.	CASSVGSRVEGYTF	TGTGCCAGCAGCGTAGGTTCCAGGGTAGAGGGCTACACCTTC
many	TRBV5-1	TRBJ2-2	.	CASSRDAPGTGELFF	TGCGCCAGCAGTCGGGACGCCCCCGGAACCGGGGAGCTGTTTTTT
.	TRBV6-9	TRBJ1-1	.	CASSWHGEVSNTEAFF	TGTGCCAGCAGTTGGCATGGCGAAGTCTCTAACACTGAAGCTTTCTTT
few	TRBV19	TRBJ2-3	.	CASSHLSGKSTDTQYF	TGTGCCAGTAGTCATTTAAGCGGAAAAAGCACAGATACGCAGTATTTT
.	TRBV7-3	TRBJ2-1	.	CASSGGAPNEQFF	TGTGCCAGCAGCGGGGGGGCCCCCAATGAGCAGTTCTTC
many	TRBV27	TRBJ1-6	TRBD1	CASRGQGYNSPLHF	TGTGCCAGCCGGGGACAGGGATATAATTCACCCCTCCACTTT
many	TRBV15	TRBJ2-2	TRBD1	CATQQGANTGELFF	TGTGCCACCCAACAGGGGGCGAACACCGGGGAGCTGTTTTTT
many	TRBV27	TRBJ2-3	TRBD1	CASSLYSGQGADTQYF	TGTGCCAGCAGTTTATATTCGGGACAGGGGGCAGATACGCAGTATTTT